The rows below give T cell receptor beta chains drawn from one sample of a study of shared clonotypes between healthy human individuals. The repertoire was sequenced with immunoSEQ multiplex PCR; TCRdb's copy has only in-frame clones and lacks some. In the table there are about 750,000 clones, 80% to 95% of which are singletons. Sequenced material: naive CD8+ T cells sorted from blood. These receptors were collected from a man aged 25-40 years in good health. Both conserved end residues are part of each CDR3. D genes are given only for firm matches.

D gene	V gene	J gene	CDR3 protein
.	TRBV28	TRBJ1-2	CASSSISGRYYGYTF
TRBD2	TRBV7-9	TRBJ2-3	CASSQTSGITDTQYF
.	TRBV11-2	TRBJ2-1	CASSPSREPRHNEQFF
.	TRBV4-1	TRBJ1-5	CASSQIQGGGNQPQHF
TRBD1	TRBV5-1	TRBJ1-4	CASRQEGAANEKLFF
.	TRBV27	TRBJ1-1	CASTDLNTEAFF
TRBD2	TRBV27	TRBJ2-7	CASTSGDSYEQYF
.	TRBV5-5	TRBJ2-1	CASSLRHSEIYNEQFF
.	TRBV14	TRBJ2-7	CASSQGQGPYEQYF
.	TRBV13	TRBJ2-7	CASSSTEQPYEQYF
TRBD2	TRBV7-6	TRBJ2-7	CASSWGREVHF
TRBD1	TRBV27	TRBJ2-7	CASSPLLQGEQYF
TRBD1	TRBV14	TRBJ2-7	CASSQGGTGLYEQYF
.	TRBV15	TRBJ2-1	CATSVGRSSYNEQFF
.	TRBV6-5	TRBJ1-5	CASSYGDGWTPQHF
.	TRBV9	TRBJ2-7	CASSVFPTASSYEQYF
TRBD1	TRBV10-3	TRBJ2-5	CAISESRGLGETQYF
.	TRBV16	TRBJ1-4	CASSQFDRGDEKLFF
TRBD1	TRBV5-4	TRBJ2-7	CASRRTGGVEEQYF
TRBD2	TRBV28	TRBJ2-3	CASSQREITDTQYF
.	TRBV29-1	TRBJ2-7	CSVLGALSAYEQYF
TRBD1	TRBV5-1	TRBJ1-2	CASSLRTGSVDGYTF
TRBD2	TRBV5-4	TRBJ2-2	CASGGLATLSPFANTGELFF
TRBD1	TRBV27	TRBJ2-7	CASSLSIGDRAYEQYF
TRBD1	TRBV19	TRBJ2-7	CASSRNRGRPYEQYF
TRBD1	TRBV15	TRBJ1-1	CATSGQGVTEAFF
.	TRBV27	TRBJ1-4	CASSPGTVYEKLFF
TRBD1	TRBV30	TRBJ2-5	CAWNSGRTGWWETQYF
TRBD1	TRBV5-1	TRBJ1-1	CASSRRTGGWDTEAFF